One sample yielded the 28 T cell receptor beta chains listed below, sequenced in a study of blood T cell repertoires in COVID-19. The method was immunoSEQ multiplex PCR; TCRdb's version includes in-frame clones alone and lacks a portion of them. The table records under 130,000 clones, 65% to 90% of them present only once. The material sequenced was peripheral blood. The receptor source for this set is a man between 45 and 60 years old with acute or convalescent COVID-19.

V usage is TRBV28 and J usage is TRBJ2-5; TRBD1 aligns across 7 bases. Germline CDR1 is MDHEN and CDR2 is SYDVKM. V gave up 5 bases and J gave up 5 bases; unmatched junction bases: 11. The CDR3 runs 15 residues. CDR3 sequence: CASSQIQGRVETQYF. CDR3 nucleotides: TGTGCCAGCAGTCAAATACAGGGGCGGGTGGAGACCCAGTACTTC.

In nucleotides, the CDR3 is TGCGCCAGGGACAGGGCTGGAAACACCATATATTTT. This gives the protein CARDRAGNTIYF. The chain links TRBV10-1 to TRBJ1-3; 8 nucleotides agree with TRBD1. Per germline, CDR1 WNHNN and CDR2 SYGVQD (reference sequence). The CDR3 loop spans 12 amino acids. With V trimmed by 9 bases and J by 2 bases, 0 bases remained unmatched.

The count of this clone is one. The chain carries TRBV5-4 and TRBJ2-7; 13 bases are a match to TRBD2. The V gene's germline CDR1 is SGHNT and CDR2 YYREEE (reference sequence). The CDR3 runs 14 residues. The V gene end was trimmed by 7 bases and the J gene end by 5 bases; junction bases not matched to a gene: 6. CDR3 loop: CASGGLAGFDEQYF. As DNA, the CDR3 is TGTGCCAGCGGGGGACTAGCGGGATTCGACGAGCAGTACTTC.

CDR3 region: CASSSDRGEGEQYF. CDR3 DNA: TGCGCCAGCAGCTCGGACAGGGGGGAGGGCGAGCAGTACTTC. This rearrangement joins TRBV5-1 to TRBJ2-7; 10 bases fit TRBD1. CDR3 size: 14 residues. The V gene's germline CDR1 is SGHRS and CDR2 YFSETQ. V gave up 3 bases and J gave up 6 bases; unmatched junction bases: 6.

The chain is built from TRBV6-5 and TRBJ1-2, with D unresolved. The CDR3 length is 13 residues. V lost 6 bases to trimming and J lost 2 bases, with 10 bases between them. Germline CDR1 reads MNHEY; CDR2 reads SVGAGI. The CDR3 sequence is CASRGSLNYGYTF. The CDR3 DNA reads TGTGCCAGCAGGGGCTCCCTCAACTATGGCTACACCTTC.

This clone was counted a single time. The V and J genes are TRBV6-2 or TRBV6-3 and TRBJ1-5; 7 nucleotides match TRBD1. The V and J ends lost 5 bases and 5 bases, in that order; junction bases with no gene match: 9. The V gene's germline CDR1 is MNHEY and CDR2 SVGEGT. This CDR3 comprises 15 residues. The CDR3 loop is CASSPLNRGDQPQHF. As DNA, the CDR3 is TGTGCCAGCAGTCCGCTTAACAGGGGTGATCAGCCCCAGCATTTT.

The chain recombines TRBV25-1 with TRBJ1-1, with a weak D call TRBD1 (5 bases). The CDR3 extends over 14 amino acids. Looked up from germline, CDR1 is MGHDK and CDR2 is SYGVNS. V was trimmed by 4 bases and J by 5 bases, leaving 14 bases between them. The CDR3 nucleotides read TGTGCCAGCAGTGTAACGGGGGGTATGACTGAAGCTTTCTTT. Translating it yields CASSVTGGMTEAFF.

The chain carries TRBV24-1 and TRBJ2-5, with TRBD1 matching over 7 bases. Germline values: CDR1 KGHDR, CDR2 SFDVKD. Trimming at V came to 3 bases and at J to 4 bases, leaving 4 bases not matched to a gene. The CDR3 consists of 14 residues. The CDR3 coding sequence is TGTGCCACCAGTGATGCGACAGGGACAGAGACCCAGTACTTC. It specifies CATSDATGTETQYF.

The V and J genes are TRBV11-2 and TRBJ1-5; 8 nucleotides line up with TRBD1. The CDR3 contains 15 residues. Trimming at V came to 1 base and at J to 6 bases, leaving 5 bases not matched to a gene. Germline CDR1 is SGHAT and CDR2 is FQNNGV. The CDR3: CASSLGQGAVQPQHF. DNA of the CDR3: TGTGCCAGCAGCTTAGGGCAGGGGGCGGTTCAGCCCCAGCATTTT.

This chain uses TRBV2 with TRBJ1-1, with D perhaps TRBD1 (5 bases). Germline V gene data show CDR1 as SNHLY and CDR2 as FYNNEI. Trimming removed 5 bases at V and 0 bases at J, with 10 bases between. This CDR3 region has 14 residues. The CDR3 loop reads CASSIQQVNTEAFF. CDR3 DNA sequence: TGTGCCAGCAGTATCCAACAGGTGAACACTGAAGCTTTCTTT.

The J gene is TRBJ1-3, the V gene TRBV5-1; no reliable D call. CDR1 is SGHRS and CDR2 is YFSETQ in the germline V gene. V was clipped by 1 base and J by 0 bases, with 5 bases between them. The CDR3 covers 14 residues. The CDR3 region is CASSLSNSGNTIYF. In DNA, the CDR3 is TGCGCCAGCAGCTTGAGCAACTCTGGAAACACCATATATTTT.

The J gene is TRBJ2-7, the V gene TRBV11-2, with 10 bases fitting TRBD1. Germline V gives CDR1 SGHAT, CDR2 FQNNGV. This CDR3 contains 15 residues. The ends lost 3 bases at V and 2 bases at J; junction bases unmatched: 4. CDR3 residues: CASSFGTGVPYEQYF. DNA for the CDR3: TGTGCCAGCAGCTTCGGGACAGGGGTCCCCTACGAGCAGTACTTC.

This clone occurred a few times. The chain uses TRBV10-1 and TRBJ2-7, with 12 bases identical to TRBD2. CDR1 is WNHNN and CDR2 is SYGVQD in the germline V gene (reference sequence). With V trimmed by 3 bases and J by 4 bases, 4 bases remained unmatched. The length of the CDR3 is 15 residues. DNA of the CDR3: TGCGCCAGCAGTGAAGCACTAGCGGGAGGTTACGAGCAGTACTTC. Translating gives CASSEALAGGYEQYF.

Only a few counts were recorded for this clone. The V gene is TRBV12-3 or TRBV12-4, the J gene TRBJ1-1; D unresolved. V lost 1 base and J 7 bases, leaving 7 bases between the germline ends. The CDR3 is made up of 12 amino acids. The CDR3 bases are TGTGCCAGCAGTTTAGGAGGATTTGAAGCTTTCTTT. The encoded protein is CASSLGGFEAFF.

CDR3 region: CASTKRPATALRFYGYTF. The CDR3 coding sequence is TGTGCCAGTACCAAGCGCCCCGCGACAGCCCTCAGGTTCTATGGCTACACCTTC. The chain links TRBV19 to TRBJ1-2; D might be TRBD1 (5 bases). Germline-derived CDR1 and CDR2 are LNHDA and SQIVND (reference sequence). The CDR3 covers 18 residues. Trimming stripped 7 bases from V and 4 bases from J, with 28 bases between.

The V and J genes are TRBV27 and TRBJ2-2, with 8 bases aligning to TRBD1. Trimming removed 4 bases from V and 8 bases from J; junction bases left unmatched: 3. Germline CDR1 reads MNHEY; CDR2 reads SMNVEV (reference sequence). This CDR3 contains 13 residues. DNA for the CDR3: TGTGCCAGCAGTTCCAGGGGGCTGGGGGAGCTGTTTTTT. It is translated as CASSSRGLGELFF.

This clone was observed a few times. The sample contains more than one DNA sequence encoding this CDR3. V gene TRBV11-2 combines with J gene TRBJ2-7; TRBD1 aligns across 7 bases. Unmatched junction bases numbered 2, after V lost 1 base and J lost 2 bases. The CDR3 runs to 14 residues. From germline, CDR1 is SGHAT and CDR2 FQNNGV. The CDR3, as DNA: TGTGCCAGCAGCTTAGGGACAGGAACCTACGAGCAGTACTTC. Its protein product is CASSLGTGTYEQYF.

The J gene is TRBJ1-5, the V gene TRBV18; D might be TRBD1 (5 bases). With 6 bases removed from V and 2 bases from J, the gap between germline ends came to 14 bases. Germline lookup yields CDR1 KGHSH and CDR2 LQKENI. The CDR3 sequence is 15 residues long. The CDR3 DNA reads as TGTGCCAGCTCGACCTCTAGGGGTGGCAATCAGCCCCAGCATTTT. Protein sequence: CASSTSRGGNQPQHF.

This clone appeared once. The V and J genes are TRBV9 and TRBJ2-1; 12 bases match TRBD2. The V segment lost 0 bases and the J segment 0 bases; nucleotides outside the gene matches: 10. The CDR3 length is 20 residues. The germline V gene has CDR1 SGDLS and CDR2 YYNGEE. The CDR3 loop is CASSVDASGRAKSSYNEQFF. CDR3 nucleotides: TGTGCCAGCAGCGTAGACGCTAGCGGGAGGGCCAAGAGCTCCTACAATGAGCAGTTCTTC.

The chain uses TRBV11-3 and TRBJ2-7; TRBD1 aligns across 12 bases. V dropped 6 bases and J dropped 6; count of bases not matched to a gene: 6. The V gene's germline CDR1 is SGHNT and CDR2 YENEEA. This CDR3 region has 14 residues. CDR3 DNA: TGTGCCAGCAGTCTAGGGACAGGGGGCTTCGAGCAGTACTTC. It specifies CASSLGTGGFEQYF.

The chain links TRBV2 to TRBJ1-2; D unclear. The CDR3 consists of 14 residues. Germline lookup yields CDR1 SNHLY and CDR2 FYNNEI. V was cut by 7 bases and J by 7 bases, with 19 bases left in between. The CDR3 reads CASNAGQALGGYTF. CDR3 DNA: TGTGCCAGCAACGCTGGGCAGGCCTTGGGTGGCTACACCTTC.

This clone was counted a few times. The genes are TRBV19 and TRBJ1-4, with 8 positions matching TRBD1. V lost 3 bases to trimming and J lost 3 bases; unmatched junction nucleotides: 15. The CDR3 runs 19 residues. Germline V lookup: CDR1 LNHDA, CDR2 SQIVND (reference sequence). For the CDR3, the DNA is TGTGCCAGTAGTATTCCTTTCCCGACAGGGGATAGAGCTAATGAAAAACTGTTTTTT. Translated: CASSIPFPTGDRANEKLFF.

The chain uses TRBV7-6 and TRBJ2-7; TRBD1 is a possible D gene (6 bases). The CDR3 contains 14 residues. Looked up from germline, CDR1 is SGHVS and CDR2 is FNYEAQ. Trimming removed 4 bases at V and 1 base at J, with 11 bases between. The DNA of the CDR3 is TGTGCCAGCAGCTCACTCAGGGGATCCTACGAGCAGTACTTC. This translates into CASSSLRGSYEQYF.

This chain connects TRBV18 to TRBJ2-5; possibly TRBD1 for D (7 bases). Germline V gene sequence: CDR1 KGHSH, CDR2 LQKENI. V lost 4 bases and J 5 bases, leaving 11 bases between the germline ends. This CDR3 is built from 13 residues. The CDR3 reads CASSQGAGETQYF. CDR3 nucleotide sequence: TGTGCCAGCTCACAGGGGGCGGGGGAGACCCAGTACTTC. The full variable domain, rest sourced from reference TRBV18 and TRBJ2-5, is NAGVMQNPRHLVRRRGQEARLRCSPMKGHSHVYWYRQLPEEGLKFMVYLQKENIIDESGMPKERFSAEFPKEGPSILRIQQVVRGDSAAYFCASSQGAGETQYFGPGTRLLVL.

The chain combines TRBV2 with TRBJ2-3, with 8 nucleotides matching TRBD2. CDR3 length equals 13 residues. V was clipped by 6 bases and J by 2 bases; unmatched bases: 1. Germline values: CDR1 SNHLY, CDR2 FYNNEI. In DNA, the CDR3 is TGTGCCAGCAGGACTAGCGTCACAGATACGCAGTATTTT. It is translated as CASRTSVTDTQYF.

About this clone itself: This CDR3 is also generated by other DNA sequences in the sample. This chain links TRBV10-3 with TRBJ2-5; possibly TRBD1 for D (6 bases). The germline V and J ends were trimmed by 3 bases and 4 bases, with 12 bases remaining between them. The CDR3 contains 14 residues. CDR1 and CDR2 from the germline V gene are ENHRY and SYGVKD. CDR3 protein: CAISEGAGVETQYF. In DNA form, the CDR3 reads TGTGCCATCAGTGAAGGGGCAGGGGTAGAGACCCAGTACTTC.

V usage is TRBV2 and J usage is TRBJ2-7; D perhaps matches TRBD1 (5 bases). This CDR3 region has 12 residues. Trimming removed 8 bases at V and 4 bases at J, with 12 bases between. CDR1 SNHLY and CDR2 FYNNEI come from the germline V gene. In nucleotides, the CDR3 is TGTGCCAGCCAGATACAGGTATACGAGCAGTACTTC. It translates to CASQIQVYEQYF. Drawing the rest from reference TRBV2 and TRBJ2-7, the complete variable domain is EPEVTQTPSHQVTQMGQEVILRCVPISNHLYFYWYRQILGQKVEFLVSFYNNEISEKSEIFDDQFSVERPDGSNFTLKIRSTKLEDSAMYFCASQIQVYEQYFGPGTRLTVT.

J is TRBJ1-3 and V is TRBV7-9, with a weak D call TRBD1 (6 bases). The CDR3 totals 15 residues. The V and J ends lost 9 bases and 0 bases respectively, with 15 bases between them. CDR1 is SEHNR and CDR2 is FQNEAQ in the germline V gene (reference sequence). CDR3 loop: CARGKEGDSGNTIYF. The CDR3, as DNA: TGTGCCAGAGGGAAAGAGGGGGACTCTGGAAACACCATATATTTT.